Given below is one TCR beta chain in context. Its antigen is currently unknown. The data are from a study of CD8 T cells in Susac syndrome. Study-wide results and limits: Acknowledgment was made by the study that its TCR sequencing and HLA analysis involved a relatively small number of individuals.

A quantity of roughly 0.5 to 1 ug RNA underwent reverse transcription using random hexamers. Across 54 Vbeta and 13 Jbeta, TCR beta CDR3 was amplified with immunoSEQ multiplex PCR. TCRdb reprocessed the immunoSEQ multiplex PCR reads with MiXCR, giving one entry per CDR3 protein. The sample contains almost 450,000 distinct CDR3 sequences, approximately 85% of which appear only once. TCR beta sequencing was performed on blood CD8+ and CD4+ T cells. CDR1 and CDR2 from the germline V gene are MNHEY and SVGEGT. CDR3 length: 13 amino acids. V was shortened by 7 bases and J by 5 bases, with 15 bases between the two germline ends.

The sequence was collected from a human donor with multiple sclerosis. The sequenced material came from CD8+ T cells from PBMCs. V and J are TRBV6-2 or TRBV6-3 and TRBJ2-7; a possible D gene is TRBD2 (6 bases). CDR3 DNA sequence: TGTGCCAGCACCCCCCGGCGGGGCGACGAGCAGTACTTC. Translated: CASTPRRGDEQYF.